Following are 19 T cell receptor beta chains from one sample sequenced in a study of T cell changes during pregnancy in multiple sclerosis. Clones were read by immunoSEQ multiplex PCR, and TCRdb kept only the in-frame ones, dropping some. This table has approximately 45,000 clones, 84% appearing once. The sample in question was CD4+ T cells from peripheral blood mononuclear cells, obtained before pregnancy. These receptors came from a female donor with multiple sclerosis, enrolled in a pregnancy study.

V and J are TRBV4-2 and TRBJ1-3; 10 bases align to TRBD1. The CDR3 runs 14 residues. V lost 4 bases to trimming and J lost 6 bases; unmatched junction nucleotides: 3. Germline assignment: CDR1 LGHNA and CDR2 YNFKEQ. As DNA, the CDR3 is TGTGCCAGCAGCCTCGGGACAGGGGTAAACACCATATATTTT. This sequence encodes CASSLGTGVNTIYF.

The rearrangement uses TRBV27 and TRBJ1-2; 9 bases are a match to TRBD1. V gave up 5 bases and J gave up 5 bases; unmatched junction bases: 9. CDR1 MNHEY and CDR2 SMNVEV come from the germline V gene (reference sequence). The CDR3 consists of 15 residues. As DNA, the CDR3 is TGTGCCAGCAGTCCGGGACAGGGAGGGGATTATGGCTACACCTTC. As protein: CASSPGQGGDYGYTF.

This clone came up a few times. The rearrangement uses TRBV6-1 and TRBJ2-7; perhaps TRBD1 as D (9 bases). V dropped 6 bases and J dropped 4 bases, with 19 bases sitting between them. CDR1 MNHNS and CDR2 SASEGT come from the germline V gene. The CDR3 spans 15 residues. The CDR3 bases are TGTGCCAGCAGCCCGGGGGGGACAGGGCTATACGAGCAGTACTTC. Translated, it gives CASSPGGTGLYEQYF.

V is TRBV19 and J is TRBJ1-5, with D possibly being TRBD1 (6 bases). V lost 5 bases to trimming and J lost 9 bases, with 17 bases between them. The CDR3 spans 14 residues. The germline gives CDR1 LNHDA, CDR2 SQIVND (reference sequence). The CDR3 DNA reads TGTGCCAGTAGTGGGGAGTCAGGGGAATCGCCCCAGCATTTT. Translating it yields CASSGESGESPQHF.

The chain has TRBV4-1 and TRBJ1-5, with D maybe TRBD1 (5 bases). The CDR3 is 17 amino acids. V was pared by 0 bases and J by 0 bases, with 12 bases between. CDR1 is MGHRA and CDR2 is YSYEKL in the germline V gene. CDR3 protein: CASSQEGTGYSNQPQHF. Here the CDR3 DNA reads TGCGCCAGCAGCCAAGAAGGAACAGGTTATAGCAATCAGCCCCAGCATTTT.

This rearrangement joins TRBV9 to TRBJ2-3, with TRBD2 identical over 9 bases. The germline gives CDR1 SGDLS, CDR2 YYNGEE. The trim removed 3 bases at V and 7 bases at J, leaving 12 bases unmatched. The CDR3 is 16 residues long. CDR3 nucleotides: TGTGCCAGCAGCGAGGGGGGCGGGAGGGCCTTTAATACGCAGTATTTT. Amino acids: CASSEGGGRAFNTQYF.

CDR3 DNA: TGTGCCTGGAGCGGACTAGCGGGGATCACAGATACGCAGTATTTT. Translation gives CAWSGLAGITDTQYF. The rearrangement links TRBV30 to TRBJ2-3, with 12 bases lining up with TRBD2. Trimming removed 3 bases from V and 2 bases from J; junction bases left unmatched: 3. CDR3 length: 15 amino acids. Germline CDR1 and CDR2: GTSNPN and SVGIG (reference sequence).

V gene TRBV6-5 combines with J gene TRBJ1-2; D ambiguous. V lost 6 bases and J 6 bases, leaving 20 bases between the germline ends. From germline, CDR1 is MNHEY and CDR2 SVGAGI. This CDR3 is 15 amino acids long. The DNA for the CDR3 is TGTGCCAGCAGCCAAACCGGCCGAGTCAGCGATGGCTACACCTTC. Translation: CASSQTGRVSDGYTF.

The rearrangement joins TRBV27 to TRBJ2-1; 7 nucleotides line up with TRBD2. The V segment lost 8 bases and the J segment 3 bases; nucleotides outside the gene matches: 10. Germline V lookup: CDR1 MNHEY, CDR2 SMNVEV (reference sequence). This CDR3 spans 15 amino acids. The CDR3 DNA follows: TGTGCCAGCCGAAGGGCGGGGGTACACTACAATGAGCAGTTCTTC. Protein: CASRRAGVHYNEQFF.

The chain employs TRBV5-1 and TRBJ2-5; 10 positions agree with TRBD1. The CDR3 contains 15 residues. Germline V gene lookup returns CDR1 SGHRS and CDR2 YFSETQ. The ends lost 4 bases at V and 5 bases at J; junction bases unmatched: 8. CDR3 amino acids: CASSISTGGLETQYF. Here the CDR3 DNA reads TGCGCCAGCAGCATCTCGACAGGGGGCCTGGAGACCCAGTACTTC. Together with reference TRBV5-1 and TRBJ2-5, the CDR3 gives the full variable domain: KAGVTQTPRYLIKTRGQQVTLSCSPISGHRSVSWYQQTPGQGLQFLFEYFSETQRNKGNFPGRFSGRQFSNSRSEMNVSTLELGDSALYLCASSISTGGLETQYFGPGTRLLVL.

The rearrangement links TRBV6-1 to TRBJ1-3; 7 bases agree with TRBD1. The length of the CDR3 is 15 residues. V dropped 3 bases and J dropped 6; count of bases not matched to a gene: 8. The germline CDR1 and CDR2 sequences are MNHNS and SASEGT. This chain's CDR3 is CASSDMTGRENTIYF. The CDR3 region has the DNA TGTGCCAGCAGTGATATGACAGGGCGGGAAAACACCATATATTTT.

The chain carries TRBV5-1 and TRBJ1-1, with a tentative D call TRBD1 (5 bases). The CDR3 has 15 residues. V lost 6 bases to trimming and J lost 2 bases, with 17 bases between them. Germline loops: CDR1 SGHRS, CDR2 YFSETQ. The CDR3 loop is CASTGNTGFNTEAFF. The CDR3 DNA follows: TGCGCCAGCACCGGAAATACAGGATTCAACACTGAAGCTTTCTTT.

This sequence joins TRBV19 and TRBJ2-1; 12 nucleotides match TRBD2. This CDR3 region has 20 residues. CDR1 and CDR2 from the germline V gene are LNHDA and SQIVND (reference sequence). Trimming at V came to 5 bases and at J to 0 bases, leaving 14 bases not matched to a gene. CDR3 nucleotide sequence: TGTGCCAGTAGTTCCCCCCCCGGCACTAGCGGGGGGATCTCCTACAATGAGCAGTTCTTC. Its protein product is CASSSPPGTSGGISYNEQFF.

The V gene is TRBV6-1, the J gene TRBJ1-2; TRBD1 aligns across 11 bases. CDR1 and CDR2 from the germline V gene are MNHNS and SASEGT. The ends lost 0 bases at V and 4 bases at J; junction bases unmatched: 7. The CDR3 is made up of 17 amino acids. CDR3 in DNA: TGTGCCAGCAGTGAAGCGGGGACAGGGGGTGTTGCCTATGGCTACACCTTC. This gives the protein CASSEAGTGGVAYGYTF.

V and J are TRBV6-5 and TRBJ2-1; 11 nucleotides agree with TRBD1. From germline, CDR1 is MNHEY and CDR2 SVGAGI. The V segment lost 8 bases and the J segment 9 bases; nucleotides outside the gene matches: 6. This CDR3 spans 13 amino acids. The DNA of the CDR3 is TGTGCCAGCCGGGACAGGGGGTCGGGTGAGCAGTTCTTC. Protein product: CASRDRGSGEQFF.

This chain joins TRBV4-3 and TRBJ2-1; TRBD1 agrees at 11 bases. The CDR3 has 17 residues. Germline values: CDR1 LGHNA, CDR2 YSLEER. The V segment lost 1 base and the J segment 3 bases; nucleotides outside the gene matches: 5. The CDR3 sequence is CASSQVAGTGGYNEQFF. CDR3 nucleotides: TGCGCCAGCAGCCAAGTGGCCGGGACAGGGGGCTACAATGAGCAGTTCTTC.

The V and J genes are TRBV7-7 and TRBJ2-5; D not certain. The CDR3 has 11 residues. Trimming took 5 bases from V and 2 from J, leaving 3 bases between them. From germline, CDR1 is SSHAT and CDR2 FNYEAQ (reference sequence). The CDR3 is CASSQQETQYF. CDR3 DNA: TGTGCCAGCAGCCAGCAAGAGACCCAGTACTTC.

The rearrangement uses TRBV7-8 and TRBJ1-2; possibly TRBD1 for D (6 bases). The germline CDR1 and CDR2 sequences are SGHVS and FQNEAQ. V lost 2 bases, J lost 4 bases, and 17 bases lay in between. The CDR3 has 16 amino acids. CDR3 nucleotide sequence: TGTGCCAGCAGCTTAAAACGGGGGGCCCCATCCTATGGCTACACCTTC. Translating it yields CASSLKRGAPSYGYTF.

The chain links TRBV7-2 to TRBJ2-2, with 15 bases matching TRBD2. There are 16 residues in the CDR3. J gave up 4 bases and V 4 bases, and 1 base lay outside the gene matches. CDR1 SGHTA and CDR2 FQGNSA come from the germline V gene. The chain's CDR3 is CASSWTSGRGTGELFF. CDR3 coding DNA: TGTGCCAGCAGCTGGACTAGCGGGAGGGGCACCGGGGAGCTGTTTTTT.